This TCR beta chain was retrieved from a study of cytomegalovirus exposure and HLA in healthy donors (dated 2017 in TCRdb). About the study as a whole: According to a later analysis, the 120 or so validation repertoires were produced on the same platform as the approximately 690 repertoires of the first cohort. The study aimed to test whether cataloging public T cell receptors could reveal signatures of past pathogen exposure. In addition to the first cohort of 666 subjects, a separate validation cohort of around 110 different subjects was used. To predict cytomegalovirus infection status, the study brought together high-throughput TCR immunosequencing, statistical association of individual TCRs with disease status, and machine learning. What the work shows at the level of the full study, not this receptor alone: In both the original and validation cohorts, the classifier was reported to diagnose cytomegalovirus status with high specificity and sensitivity. In the study, about 150 TCR beta chains were listed as associated with cytomegalovirus. All 120 or so repertoires were used to score co-occurrence in the validation cohort in a later analysis, because that analysis had no HLA typing for the cohort. Across donors, most TCR sequences were observed very rarely, whereas some public TCRs were present in many individuals. Three of the identified cytomegalovirus-associated TCR beta chains were confirmed in vitro to be specific for cytomegalovirus antigens. The authors suggested that the approach could potentially be generalized to other disease states and immunological phenotypes. Subsequent analysis determined that TCRs grouped into clusters in the first cohort also showed a tendency toward co-occurrence across the 120 or so validation repertoires, and 94% of cluster scores exceeded 0.

At the junction V is shortened by 6 bases and J by 5 bases; bases outside the gene matches: 4. For CDR1 and CDR2, the germline V gene lists SGHRS and YFSETQ. Measured from the cysteine to the phenylalanine, the CDR3 is 13 residues long. The read is trimmed to its CDR3 DNA, 39 bases read in frame from base 1. As to this clone: No antigen is known for it. Within one base of it there is no much larger clone, and no base qualities were kept.

The library was built by means of the immunoSEQ multiplex PCR assay. On the study's bioinformatics: To diagnose cytomegalovirus status from the catalog of TCR beta chain sequences, a statistical classification framework was built. TCRdb obtained this table from immuneACCESS and retained in-frame rearrangements with V and J assigned. These tables miss some clones; where compared with another copy, unresolved V genes account for less than half of the shortfall, and the remainder is unexplained. D and trimming were read from the DNA, whereas the V and J calls and clone size are those reported in that table. A total of tens of thousands of clones appear in this sample, 85% to 95% of them only once. The ten largest clones represent roughly 3.2% of the sample. The donors were included in the validation cohort of 90 to 150 subjects, a group kept apart from the approximately 690-subject first cohort.

The V and J segments used are TRBV5-1 and TRBJ1-2; the central 10 bases match TRBD1. This receptor was identified in a woman aged 18-30 years in good health and CMV-seropositive. Material: PBMCs. The nucleotides are TGCGCCAGCAACCCGGGACAGGGGTATGGCTACACCTTC. Translated, this gives CASNPGQGYGYTF.